This T cell receptor (beta chain) was sequenced for a study of cytomegalovirus exposure and HLA in healthy donors. The study's findings and limits: Most subjects had HLA-A and HLA-B alleles reportedly predicted accurately by TCR beta sequences. Serostatus for CMV was the only available immune exposure information. The classifier reportedly diagnosed cytomegalovirus status with high sensitivity and specificity. In an earlier analysis, about 87% or about 30%: the productive usage of most TCR beta V segments.

Germline CDR1 is SNHLY and CDR2 is FYNNEI. This CDR3 comprises 14 residues. The V and J ends lost 2 bases and 2 bases respectively, with 9 bases between them. PCR used 60 Vbeta primers and 13 Jbeta primers. The assay was immunoSEQ multiplex PCR, and TCRdb's table has in-frame clones only and misses some. Of approximately 160,000 clones detected, roughly 71% appear once; the ten largest clones hold roughly 3%. This clone was detected once. Its antigen remains unknown. The origin of this receptor is a woman between 50 and 59 years old in good health and CMV-seropositive. This rearrangement joins TRBV2 to TRBJ1-1; D possibly corresponds to TRBD1 (5 bases). Sequencing used PBMCs. The CDR3 spells CASSEQGPNTEAFF. DNA for the CDR3: TGTGCCAGCAGTGAACAGGGCCCAAACACTGAAGCTTTCTTT.